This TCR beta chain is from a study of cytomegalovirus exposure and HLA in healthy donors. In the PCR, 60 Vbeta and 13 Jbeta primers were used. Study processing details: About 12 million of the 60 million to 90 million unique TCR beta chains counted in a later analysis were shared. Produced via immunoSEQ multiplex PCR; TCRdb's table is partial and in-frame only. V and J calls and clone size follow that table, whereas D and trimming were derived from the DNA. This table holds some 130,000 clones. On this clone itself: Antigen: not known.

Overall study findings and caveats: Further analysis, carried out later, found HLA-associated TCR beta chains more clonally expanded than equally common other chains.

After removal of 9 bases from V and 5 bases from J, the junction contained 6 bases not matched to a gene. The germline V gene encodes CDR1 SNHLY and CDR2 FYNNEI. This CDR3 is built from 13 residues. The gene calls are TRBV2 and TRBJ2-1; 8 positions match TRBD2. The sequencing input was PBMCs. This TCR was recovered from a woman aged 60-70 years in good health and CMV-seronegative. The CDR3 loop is CARAGVGNNEQFF. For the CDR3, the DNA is TGTGCCAGAGCGGGAGTGGGCAACAATGAGCAGTTCTTC.